Included here is one T cell receptor (beta chain) sequence, with context. Antigen unknown. The data stem from a study of shared clonotypes between healthy human individuals. Study outcomes and limitations: Non-shared clonotypes had lower generation probabilities than those shared by all four donors.

Negatively enriched CD4+ T cells were divided by CD45RA into naive and memory. Here immunoSEQ multiplex PCR was the method, and the copy in TCRdb shows in-frame clones only, minus some. The sample carries 1,500,000 or so clones, approximately 96% recorded once. CDR3 length: 13 amino acids. The V gene's germline CDR1 is SEHNR and CDR2 FQNEAQ (reference sequence). Trimming took off 4 bases at V and 7 bases at J, with 14 bases between the two ends. This TCR came from a man aged 25 to 40 in good health. The rearrangement joins TRBV7-9 to TRBJ2-7; D perhaps matches TRBD2 (6 bases). Sequencing was done on a sample of naive CD4+ T cells sorted from blood. Sample subset: CD45RA+ positively selected. The CDR3 DNA reads TGTGCCAGCAGCTATTGGACTGCGGGAGAGCAGTACTTC. Amino acid sequence: CASSYWTAGEQYF.